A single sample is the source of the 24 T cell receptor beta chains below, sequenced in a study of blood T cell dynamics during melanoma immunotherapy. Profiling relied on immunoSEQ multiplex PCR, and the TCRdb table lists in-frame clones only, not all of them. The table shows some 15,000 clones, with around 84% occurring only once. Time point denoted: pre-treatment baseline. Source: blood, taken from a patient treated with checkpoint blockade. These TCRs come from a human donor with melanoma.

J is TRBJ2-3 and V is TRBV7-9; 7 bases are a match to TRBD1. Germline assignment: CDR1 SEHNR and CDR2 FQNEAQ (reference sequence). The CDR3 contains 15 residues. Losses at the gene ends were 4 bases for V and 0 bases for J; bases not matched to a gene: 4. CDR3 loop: CASSSTGMSTDTQYF. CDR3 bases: TGTGCCAGCAGCTCGACAGGGATGAGCACAGATACGCAGTATTTT.

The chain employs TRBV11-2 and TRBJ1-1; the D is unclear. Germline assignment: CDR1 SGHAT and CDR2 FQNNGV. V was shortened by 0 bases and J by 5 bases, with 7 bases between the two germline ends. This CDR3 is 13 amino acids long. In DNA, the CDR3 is TGTGCCAGCAGCTTAGATCTAACAACTGAAGCTTTCTTT. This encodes CASSLDLTTEAFF.

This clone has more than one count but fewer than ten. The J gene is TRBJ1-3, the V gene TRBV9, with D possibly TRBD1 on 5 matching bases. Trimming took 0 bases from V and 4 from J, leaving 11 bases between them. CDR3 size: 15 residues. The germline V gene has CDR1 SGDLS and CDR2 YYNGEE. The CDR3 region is CASSVAGTGGNTIYF. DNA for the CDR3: TGTGCCAGCAGCGTAGCTGGGACGGGAGGAAACACCATATATTTT.

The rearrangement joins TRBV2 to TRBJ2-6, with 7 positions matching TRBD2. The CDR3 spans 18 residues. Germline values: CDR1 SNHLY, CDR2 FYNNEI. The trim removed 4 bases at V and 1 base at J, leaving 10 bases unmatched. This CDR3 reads CASSGGGTPRSGANVLTF. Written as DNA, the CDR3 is TGTGCCAGCAGTGGGGGGGGGACCCCTCGGTCTGGGGCCAACGTCCTGACTTTC.

The CDR3 reads CASSLQGAPHTGELFF. Written as DNA, the CDR3 is TGCGCCAGCAGCCTACAGGGGGCCCCCCACACCGGGGAGCTGTTTTTT. The V and J genes are TRBV5-1 and TRBJ2-2; TRBD1 aligns across 9 bases. V was clipped by 4 bases and J by 3 bases; unmatched bases: 7. The V gene's germline CDR1 is SGHRS and CDR2 YFSETQ. CDR3 length equals 16 residues.

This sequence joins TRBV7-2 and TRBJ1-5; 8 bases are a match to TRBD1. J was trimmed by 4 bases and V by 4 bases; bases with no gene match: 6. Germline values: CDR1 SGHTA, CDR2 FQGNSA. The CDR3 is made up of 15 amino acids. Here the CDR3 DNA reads TGTGCCAGCAGCTCACAGGGGGGTGGGAATCAGCCCCAGCATTTT. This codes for CASSSQGGGNQPQHF.

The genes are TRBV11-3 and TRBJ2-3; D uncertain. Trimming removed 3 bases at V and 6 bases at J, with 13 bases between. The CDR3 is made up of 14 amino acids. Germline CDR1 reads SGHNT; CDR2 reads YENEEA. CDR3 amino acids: CASSFSGQVDTQYF. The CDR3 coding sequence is TGTGCCAGCAGCTTTTCGGGCCAGGTGGATACGCAGTATTTT.

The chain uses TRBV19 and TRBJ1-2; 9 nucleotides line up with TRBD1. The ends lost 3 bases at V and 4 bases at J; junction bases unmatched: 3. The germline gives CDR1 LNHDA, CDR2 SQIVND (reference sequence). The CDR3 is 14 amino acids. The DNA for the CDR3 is TGTGCCAGTAGTATGGGGACAGGGACCTATGGCTACACCTTC. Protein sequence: CASSMGTGTYGYTF.

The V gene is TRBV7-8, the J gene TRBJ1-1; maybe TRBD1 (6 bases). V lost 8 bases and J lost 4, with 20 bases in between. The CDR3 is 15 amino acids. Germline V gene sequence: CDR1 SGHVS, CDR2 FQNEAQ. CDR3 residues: CASLDHRAGGTEAFF. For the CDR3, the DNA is TGTGCCAGCCTAGACCACAGGGCGGGGGGCACTGAAGCTTTCTTT. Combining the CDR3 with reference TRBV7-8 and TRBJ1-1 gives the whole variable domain GAGVSQSPRYKVAKRGQDVALRCDPISGHVSLFWYQQALGQGPEFLTYFQNEAQLDKSGLPSDRFFAERPEGSVSTLKIQRTQQEDSAVYLCASLDHRAGGTEAFFGQGTRLTVV.

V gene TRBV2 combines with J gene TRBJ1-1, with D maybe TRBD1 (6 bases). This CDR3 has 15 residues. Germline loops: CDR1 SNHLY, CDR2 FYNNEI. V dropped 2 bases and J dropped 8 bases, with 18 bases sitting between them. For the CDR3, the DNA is TGTGCCAGCAGTGAAAACAGGGCGTTCGGGGGAGAAGCTTTCTTT. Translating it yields CASSENRAFGGEAFF.

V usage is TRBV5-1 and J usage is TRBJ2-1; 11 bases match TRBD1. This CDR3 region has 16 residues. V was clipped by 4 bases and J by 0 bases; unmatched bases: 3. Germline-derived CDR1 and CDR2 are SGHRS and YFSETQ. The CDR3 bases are TGCGCCAGCAGCCCGGGACAGGGGGGCTCCTACAATGAGCAGTTCTTC. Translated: CASSPGQGGSYNEQFF. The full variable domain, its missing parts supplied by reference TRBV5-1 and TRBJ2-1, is KAGVTQTPRYLIKTRGQQVTLSCSPISGHRSVSWYQQTPGQGLQFLFEYFSETQRNKGNFPGRFSGRQFSNSRSEMNVSTLELGDSALYLCASSPGQGGSYNEQFFGPGTRLTVL.

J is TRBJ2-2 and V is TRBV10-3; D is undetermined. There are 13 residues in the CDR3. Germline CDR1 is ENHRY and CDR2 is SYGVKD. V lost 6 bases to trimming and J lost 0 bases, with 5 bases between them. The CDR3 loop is CAIRPSNTGELFF. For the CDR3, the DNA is TGTGCCATCAGACCCTCGAACACCGGGGAGCTGTTTTTT.

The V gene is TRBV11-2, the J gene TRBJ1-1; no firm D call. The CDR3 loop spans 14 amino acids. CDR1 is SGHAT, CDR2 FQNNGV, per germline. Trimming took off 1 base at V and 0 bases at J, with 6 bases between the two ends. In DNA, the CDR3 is TGTGCCAGCAGCTTAGTTAACTTGAACACTGAAGCTTTCTTT. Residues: CASSLVNLNTEAFF.

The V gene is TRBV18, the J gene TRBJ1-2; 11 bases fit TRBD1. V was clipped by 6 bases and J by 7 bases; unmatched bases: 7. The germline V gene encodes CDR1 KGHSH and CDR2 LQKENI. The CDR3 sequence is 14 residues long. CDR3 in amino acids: CASSPTGTGGGYTF. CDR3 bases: TGTGCCAGCTCCCCGACCGGGACAGGGGGTGGCTACACCTTC.

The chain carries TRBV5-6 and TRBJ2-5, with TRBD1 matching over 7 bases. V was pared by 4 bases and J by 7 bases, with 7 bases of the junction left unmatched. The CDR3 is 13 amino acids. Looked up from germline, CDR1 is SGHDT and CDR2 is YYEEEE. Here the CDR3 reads CASSPGGEMTQYF. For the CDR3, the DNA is TGTGCCAGCAGCCCAGGGGGAGAAATGACCCAGTACTTC.

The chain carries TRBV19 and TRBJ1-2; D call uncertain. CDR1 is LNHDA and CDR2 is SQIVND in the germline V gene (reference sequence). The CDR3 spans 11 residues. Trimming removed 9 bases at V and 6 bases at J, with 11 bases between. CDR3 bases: TGTGCCAGCCACGGCGGCAATGGCTACACCTTC. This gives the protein CASHGGNGYTF.

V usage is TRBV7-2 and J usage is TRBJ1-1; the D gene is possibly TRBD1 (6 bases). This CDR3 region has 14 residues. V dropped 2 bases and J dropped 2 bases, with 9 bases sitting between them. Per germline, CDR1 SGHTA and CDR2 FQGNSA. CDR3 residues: CASSLLQGNTEAFF. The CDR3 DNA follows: TGTGCCAGCAGCTTACTACAGGGAAACACTGAAGCTTTCTTT.

CDR3 sequence (DNA): TGTGCCAGCAGCTTAGCGGCCGTCTACACTGAAGCTTTCTTT. Translated: CASSLAAVYTEAFF. The chain couples TRBV7-2 to TRBJ1-1; unclear D gene. V was pared by 0 bases and J by 3 bases, with 8 bases between. CDR1 is SGHTA, CDR2 FQGNSA, per germline. The CDR3 is 14 amino acids.

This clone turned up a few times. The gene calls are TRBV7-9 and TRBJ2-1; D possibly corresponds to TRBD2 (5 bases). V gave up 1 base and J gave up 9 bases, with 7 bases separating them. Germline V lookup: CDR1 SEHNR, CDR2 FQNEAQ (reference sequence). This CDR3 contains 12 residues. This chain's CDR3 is CASSLGGSEQFF. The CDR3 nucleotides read TGTGCCAGCAGCTTAGGTGGGAGTGAGCAGTTCTTC. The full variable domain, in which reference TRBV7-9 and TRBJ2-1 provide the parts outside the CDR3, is DTGVSQNPRHKITKRGQNVTFRCDPISEHNRLYWYRQTLGQGPEFLTYFQNEAQLEKSRLLSDRFSAERPKGSFSTLEIQRTEQGDSAMYLCASSLGGSEQFFGPGTRLTVL.

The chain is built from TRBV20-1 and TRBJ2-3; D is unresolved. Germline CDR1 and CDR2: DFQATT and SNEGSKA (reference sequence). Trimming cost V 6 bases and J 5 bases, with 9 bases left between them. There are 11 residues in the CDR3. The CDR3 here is CSAVQGDTQYF. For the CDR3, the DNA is TGCAGTGCCGTACAAGGAGATACGCAGTATTTT.

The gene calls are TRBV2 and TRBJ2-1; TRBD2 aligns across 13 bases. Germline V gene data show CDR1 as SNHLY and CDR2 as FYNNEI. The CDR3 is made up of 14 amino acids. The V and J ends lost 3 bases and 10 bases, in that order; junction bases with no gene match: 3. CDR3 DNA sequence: TGTGCCAGCAGTGAGATGGGACTAGCGGGGGAGCAGTTCTTC. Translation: CASSEMGLAGEQFF.

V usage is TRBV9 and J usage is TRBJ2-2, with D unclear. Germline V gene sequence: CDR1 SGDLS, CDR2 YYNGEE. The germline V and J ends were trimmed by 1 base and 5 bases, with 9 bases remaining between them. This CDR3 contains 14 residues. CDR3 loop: CASSVSSRTGELFF. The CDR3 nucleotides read TGTGCCAGCAGCGTAAGTAGCCGGACCGGGGAGCTGTTTTTT.

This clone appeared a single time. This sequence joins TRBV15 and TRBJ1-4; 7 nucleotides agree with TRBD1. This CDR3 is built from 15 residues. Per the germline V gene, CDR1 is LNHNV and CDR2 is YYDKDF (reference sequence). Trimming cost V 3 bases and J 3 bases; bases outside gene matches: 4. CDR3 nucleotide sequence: TGTGCCACCAGCAGCAAGGGGGCGTCTAATGAAAAACTGTTTTTT. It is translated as CATSSKGASNEKLFF.

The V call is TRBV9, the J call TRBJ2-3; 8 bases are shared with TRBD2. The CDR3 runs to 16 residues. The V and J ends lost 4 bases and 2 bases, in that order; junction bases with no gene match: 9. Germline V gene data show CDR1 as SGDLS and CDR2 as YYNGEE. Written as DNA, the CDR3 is TGTGCCAGCAGCTTTGCTGGCGGGGGGTCCACAGATACGCAGTATTTT. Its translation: CASSFAGGGSTDTQYF.